This T cell receptor (beta chain) was found in a study of T-cell reconstitution after alpha-beta-depleted transplantation in children. This clonotype came up many times. One junction end disagrees with the germline gene, perhaps due to a read error. The V gene's germline CDR1 is LNHNV and CDR2 YYDKDF (reference sequence). The CDR3 contains 17 residues. Unique molecular identifiers were used in preparing the TCRbeta library. TCRdb reanalysed the PCR reads using MiXCR and keeps one entry per CDR3 protein. The sample contains about 610,000 distinct CDR3 sequences, over 9.5% of which appear only once. The chain employs TRBV15 and TRBJ1-2; 8 bases are a match to TRBD1. The sequence came from a human donor who donated a stem cell graft to a child with acute myeloid leukemia. The sequenced sample was PBMCs from the stem cell graft donor, obtained from the stem cell graft. This CDR3 reads CATSRASGTGGLGQAFF. CDR3 DNA sequence: TGTGCCACCAGCAGAGCATCGGGGACGGGGGGACTGGGACAGGCGTTTTTC.